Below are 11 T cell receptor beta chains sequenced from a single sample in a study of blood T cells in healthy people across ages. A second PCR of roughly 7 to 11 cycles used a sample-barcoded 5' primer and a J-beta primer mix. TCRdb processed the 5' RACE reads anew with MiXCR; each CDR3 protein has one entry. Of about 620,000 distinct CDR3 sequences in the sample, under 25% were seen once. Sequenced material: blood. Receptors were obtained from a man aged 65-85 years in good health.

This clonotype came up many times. CDR3: CSVVTTRARAVQYF. The CDR3 nucleotides are TGCAGCGTTGTGACTACCAGGGCCAGGGCCGTCCAGTACTTC. The chain recombines TRBV29-1 with TRBJ2-5, with D possibly called TRBD1 or TRBD2 (5 bases each). CDR3 length: 14 amino acids. The germline gives CDR1 SQVTM, CDR2 ANQGSEA. The V and J ends lost 4 bases and 10 bases respectively, with 22 bases between them.

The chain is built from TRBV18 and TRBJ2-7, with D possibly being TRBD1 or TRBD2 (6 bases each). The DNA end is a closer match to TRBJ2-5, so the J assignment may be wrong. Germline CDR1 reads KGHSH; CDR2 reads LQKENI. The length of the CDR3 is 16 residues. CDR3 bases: TGTGCCAGCTCACCACCGGGATCCGGGGGCGGAGAGACCCAGTACTTC. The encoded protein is CASSPPGSGGGETQYF.

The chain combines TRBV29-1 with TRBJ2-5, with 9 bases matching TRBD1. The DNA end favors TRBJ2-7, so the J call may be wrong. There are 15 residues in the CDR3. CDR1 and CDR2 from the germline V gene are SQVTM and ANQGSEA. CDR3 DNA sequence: TGCAGCGTGCGATCACCGGGACAGGGCTTCTACGAGCAGTACTTC. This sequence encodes CSVRSPGQGFYEQYF.

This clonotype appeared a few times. Here the CDR3 reads CASSKAPHPEAPYNSPLHF. The CDR3 nucleotides are TGTGCCAGCAGCAAAGCGCCACACCCGGAAGCCCCGTATAATTCACCCCTCCACTTT. This chain connects TRBV21-1 to TRBJ1-6; TRBD1, as called in the table, went unchecked against the DNA. TRBV21-1 is noted as a pseudogene. The CDR3 covers 19 residues.

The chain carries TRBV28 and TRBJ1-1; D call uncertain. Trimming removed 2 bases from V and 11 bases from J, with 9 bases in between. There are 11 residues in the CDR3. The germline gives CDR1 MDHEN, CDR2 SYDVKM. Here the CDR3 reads CASSLNRRAFF. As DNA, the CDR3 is TGTGCCAGCAGTTTAAACCGGCGCGCTTTCTTT.

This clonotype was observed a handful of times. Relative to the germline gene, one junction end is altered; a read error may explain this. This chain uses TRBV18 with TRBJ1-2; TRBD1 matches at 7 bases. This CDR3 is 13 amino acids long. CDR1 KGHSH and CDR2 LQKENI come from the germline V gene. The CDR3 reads CASSSQGNYGHTF. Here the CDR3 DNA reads TGTGCCAGCTCATCACAGGGGAACTATGGCCACACCTTC.

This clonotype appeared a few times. The CDR3, as DNA: TGTGCCAGCAGCGGTGGACTCAGCCCGCAAGAGACCCAGTACTTC. It encodes CASSGGLSPQETQYF. The chain combines TRBV9 with TRBJ2-5, with a weak D call TRBD2 (5 bases). The germline V and J ends were trimmed by 3 bases and 2 bases, with 14 bases remaining between them. Germline values: CDR1 SGDLS, CDR2 YYNGEE. This CDR3 has 15 residues.

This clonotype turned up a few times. The CDR3 bases are TGTGCCAGCAGCCCTGGACGGGCCGGCACTGAAGCTTTCTTT. Protein sequence: CASSPGRAGTEAFF. The gene calls are TRBV7-9 and TRBJ1-1; D remains ambiguous. The V end was cut by 5 bases, the J end by 4 bases, with 14 bases between. The CDR3 covers 14 residues. CDR1 and CDR2 (germline): SEHNR, FQNEAQ (reference sequence).

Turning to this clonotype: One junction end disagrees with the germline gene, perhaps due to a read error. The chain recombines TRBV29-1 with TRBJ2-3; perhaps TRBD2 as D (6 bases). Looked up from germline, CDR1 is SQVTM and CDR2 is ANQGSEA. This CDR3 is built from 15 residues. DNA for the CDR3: TGCAGCGTTGGTGGGGTCTCGGAGGGTACAGATACGCGGTATTTT. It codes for CSVGGVSEGTDTRYF.

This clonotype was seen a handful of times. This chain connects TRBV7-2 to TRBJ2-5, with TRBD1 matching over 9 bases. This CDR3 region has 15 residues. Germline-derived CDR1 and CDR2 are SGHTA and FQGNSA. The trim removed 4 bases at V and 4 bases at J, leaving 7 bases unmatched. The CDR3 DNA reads TGTGCCAGCAGCTCCACGCTGACAGGGGGAGAGACCCAGTACTTC. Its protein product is CASSSTLTGGETQYF.

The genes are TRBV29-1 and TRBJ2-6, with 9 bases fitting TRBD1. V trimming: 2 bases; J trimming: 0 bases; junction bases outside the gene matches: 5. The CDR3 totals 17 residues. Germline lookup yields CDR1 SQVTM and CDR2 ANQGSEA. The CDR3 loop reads CSVETRDRDSGANVLTF. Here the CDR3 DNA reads TGCAGCGTTGAAACCCGGGACAGGGACTCTGGGGCCAACGTCCTGACTTTC. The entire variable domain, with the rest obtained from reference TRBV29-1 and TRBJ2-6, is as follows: SAVISQKPSRDICQRGTSLTIQCQVDSQVTMMFWYRQQPGQSLTLIATANQGSEATYESGFVIDKFPISRPNLTFSTLTVSNMSPEDSSIYLCSVETRDRDSGANVLTFGAGSRLTVL.